Shown below are 17 T cell receptor beta chains from a single sample sequenced in a study of T cells in Graves' hyperthyroidism and ophthalmopathy. Researchers took RNA transcripts and amplified the TCR beta CDR3 regions from them. In the first-round RT-PCR of the TCR CDR3, the HTBI primer set was used. One entry per CDR3 protein results from TCRdb running MiXCR on the multiplex PCR reads. The data show about 600,000 distinct CDR3 sequences, with more than 13% seen just once and less than 9% held by the top ten. The specimen sequenced was blood. The receptor source for this set is a woman between 18 and 30 years old with Graves' ophthalmopathy.

This clonotype has ten or more counts. The chain carries TRBV13 and TRBJ2-7, with TRBD2 identical over 9 bases. V shed 2 bases and J 4 bases; nucleotides not matched to a gene: 6. Germline loops: CDR1 PRHDT, CDR2 FYEKMQ (reference sequence). The CDR3 spans 15 residues. The CDR3 region is CASSLLGSGSYEQYF. The DNA for the CDR3 is TGTGCCAGCAGCTTACTTGGTAGCGGGAGTTACGAGCAGTACTTC.

At least ten counts were recorded for this clonotype. The chain has TRBV18 and TRBJ1-5; 7 nucleotides line up with TRBD1. The V segment lost 8 bases and the J segment 1 base; nucleotides outside the gene matches: 8. This CDR3 comprises 15 residues. Germline CDR1 KGHSH, CDR2 LQKENI. The CDR3 coding sequence is TGTGCCAGCAGTCGACAGGGAGGAAGCAATCAGCCCCAGCATTTT. Translation: CASSRQGGSNQPQHF.

There are many counts of this clonotype. The chain recombines TRBV29-1 with TRBJ2-3; unclear D gene. With 6 bases removed from V and 10 bases from J, the gap between germline ends came to 17 bases. Germline CDR1 SQVTM, CDR2 ANQGSEA. The CDR3 spans 12 residues. CDR3 loop: CSVEVGPLSQYF. The CDR3 region has the DNA TGCAGCGTCGAGGTAGGGCCCCTGTCGCAGTATTTT.

At least ten counts were recorded for this clonotype. The rearrangement links TRBV3-1 to TRBJ1-5, with a weak D call TRBD1 (6 bases). Germline CDR1 LGHDT, CDR2 YNNKEL (reference sequence). This CDR3 spans 16 amino acids. With 1 base removed from V and 2 bases from J, the gap between germline ends came to 12 bases. The CDR3 sequence is CASSQVGGAGNQPQHF. The CDR3 DNA reads as TGTGCCAGCAGCCAAGTGGGGGGGGCAGGCAATCAGCCCCAGCATTTT. The variable domain in full, with the rest retrieved from reference TRBV3-1 and TRBJ1-5, is DTAVSQTPKYLVTQMGNDKSIKCEQNLGHDTMYWYKQDSKKFLKIMFSYNNKELIINETVPNRFSPKSPDKAHLNLHINSLELGDSAVYFCASSQVGGAGNQPQHFGDGTRLSIL.

The genes are TRBV3-1 and TRBJ2-7, with 8 bases lining up with TRBD2. V shed 3 bases, J shed 4 bases, and the junction held 5 bases outside the gene matches. CDR3 length: 14 residues. Germline lookup yields CDR1 LGHDT and CDR2 YNNKEL (reference sequence). The DNA for the CDR3 is TGTGCCAGCAGCCATGGGACTAGTTTTTACGAGCAGTACTTC. This codes for CASSHGTSFYEQYF.

This clonotype was detected only a few times. The CDR3 DNA is TGTGCCAGTAGTACCTCCTGGCGGGCCAGTCGTAATTCACCCCTCCACTTT. It is translated as CASSTSWRASRNSPLHF. The chain uses TRBV19 and TRBJ1-6; D remains unclear. V lost 4 bases and J 6 bases, leaving 19 bases between the germline ends. Germline values: CDR1 LNHDA, CDR2 SQIVND (reference sequence). The CDR3 has 17 amino acids.

The chain joins TRBV24-1 to TRBJ2-1, with D perhaps TRBD2 (7 bases). Between the trimmed V and J ends, which lost 1 base and 7 bases, there was a span of 13 bases. Germline loops: CDR1 KGHDR, CDR2 SFDVKD. CDR3 length: 15 amino acids. This CDR3 reads CATSDFRGAGNEQFF. The CDR3 DNA follows: TGTGCCACCAGTGATTTTCGGGGGGCCGGGAATGAGCAGTTCTTC.

This clonotype was observed a few times. This may arise from a read error, as a much more abundant clone is one base away. This chain uses TRBV2 with TRBJ2-7; no clear D gene. The CDR3 runs to 12 residues. CDR1 is SNHLY and CDR2 is FYNNEI in the germline V gene. Trimming cost V 4 bases and J 5 bases, with 9 bases left between them. The CDR3 region has the DNA TGTGCCAGCAGTGGTCTGACGAACGAGCAGTACTTC. It encodes CASSGLTNEQYF.

V usage is TRBV20-1 and J usage is TRBJ2-7; D gene ambiguous. V lost 0 bases to trimming and J lost 2 bases, with 8 bases between them. The CDR3 length is 13 residues. CDR1 and CDR2 (germline): DFQATT, SNEGSKA (reference sequence). The CDR3 sequence: CSARDQTTYEQYF. CDR3 DNA: TGCAGTGCTAGAGATCAGACGACCTACGAGCAGTACTTC.

There are many counts of this clonotype. V and J are TRBV12-3 or TRBV12-4 and TRBJ2-1; 7 nucleotides match TRBD2. The trim removed 6 bases at V and 5 bases at J, leaving 1 base unmatched. The CDR3 is made up of 12 amino acids. The DNA of the CDR3 is TGTGCCAGCAGCCGGGAGGACAATGAGCAGTTCTTC. It codes for CASSREDNEQFF.

A remark on this clonotype: One base away lies a much larger clone, so this may be a sequencing read error. V and J are TRBV11-3 and TRBJ1-5; D not resolved. Looked up from germline, CDR1 is SGHNT and CDR2 is YENEEA. The V end lost 4 bases, the J end lost 1 base, and 20 bases lay between the germline ends. The CDR3 is made up of 18 amino acids. This CDR3 is CASSSLSGGKRSNQPQHF. CDR3 DNA sequence: TGTGCCAGCAGCTCCCTCTCGGGAGGGAAAAGGAGCAATCAGCCCCAGCATTTT.

This clonotype was recorded many times. The chain is built from TRBV12-3 or TRBV12-4 and TRBJ1-2; D is unresolved. The V and J ends lost 3 bases and 4 bases respectively, with 9 bases between them. The CDR3 is 13 amino acids. The CDR3 coding sequence is TGTGCCAGCAGTTTTTCTGGAGGCTATGGCTACACCTTC. This codes for CASSFSGGYGYTF.

This clonotype was detected many times. The CDR3 nucleotides read TGCGCCAGCAGCTCCGGGACTAGCGGGATCCACCAAGAGACCCAGTACTTC. It yields the protein CASSSGTSGIHQETQYF. The chain joins TRBV5-1 to TRBJ2-5, with TRBD2 matching 13 bases. Trimming at V came to 3 bases and at J to 0 bases, leaving 5 bases not matched to a gene. Germline V gene sequence: CDR1 SGHRS, CDR2 YFSETQ. This CDR3 has 17 residues.

The J gene is TRBJ2-5, the V gene TRBV5-1, with D perhaps TRBD1 or TRBD2 (5 bases each). This CDR3 is 14 amino acids long. V was pared by 4 bases and J by 4 bases, with 14 bases between. Germline V gives CDR1 SGHRS, CDR2 YFSETQ. The CDR3 DNA reads TGCGCCAGCAGCGCCGCGGAGGACACAGAGACCCAGTACTTC. Its protein product is CASSAAEDTETQYF. Combining the CDR3 with reference TRBV5-1 and TRBJ2-5 gives the whole variable domain KAGVTQTPRYLIKTRGQQVTLSCSPISGHRSVSWYQQTPGQGLQFLFEYFSETQRNKGNFPGRFSGRQFSNSRSEMNVSTLELGDSALYLCASSAAEDTETQYFGPGTRLLVL.

This clonotype appeared many times. The CDR3 nucleotides are TGTGCCAGCAGCACCCGGGATCCCTCTATGAACACTGAAGCTTTCTTT. It yields the protein CASSTRDPSMNTEAFF. The chain has TRBV11-3 and TRBJ1-1; D uncertain. V lost 5 bases and J lost 0, with 16 bases in between. The CDR3 contains 16 residues. Germline CDR1 SGHNT, CDR2 YENEEA. Complete variable domain (other parts from reference TRBV11-3 and TRBJ1-1): EAGVVQSPRYKIIEKKQPVAFWCNPISGHNTLYWYLQNLGQGPELLIRYENEEAVDDSQLPKDRFSAERLKGVDSTLKIQPAELGDSAVYLCASSTRDPSMNTEAFFGQGTRLTVV.

This clonotype has a count of ten or more. The V and J genes are TRBV2 and TRBJ1-6, with TRBD1 identical over 7 bases. J lost 4 bases, V lost 5 bases, and 8 bases had no gene match. Germline CDR1 reads SNHLY; CDR2 reads FYNNEI. The CDR3 runs to 16 residues. The CDR3: CASSFGQAAYNSPLHF. In nucleotides, the CDR3 is TGTGCCAGCAGTTTTGGACAGGCCGCTTATAATTCACCCCTCCACTTT.

Turning to this clonotype: One base away lies a much larger clone, so this may be a sequencing read error. V gene TRBV6-1 combines with J gene TRBJ2-3; D may correspond to TRBD1 or TRBD2 (5 bases each). This CDR3 comprises 13 residues. Germline V gives CDR1 MNHNS, CDR2 SASEGT. CDR3 sequence reads: CASSDQTLGTQCF. The CDR3 nucleotides are TGTGCCAGCAGTGACCAGACTCTGGGGACGCAGTGTTTT.